This T cell receptor beta chain is from a study of PD-1 blockade in classical Hodgkin lymphoma. Broader study findings: It was reported that newly diagnosed patients had less baseline TCR diversity than healthy donors.

Note on this clone: Antigen: not known.

Clones were read by immunoSEQ multiplex PCR, and TCRdb kept only the in-frame ones, dropping some. There are roughly 7,000 clones in the sample; 60% to 85% occur only once, and 60% lies in the top ten. All patients relapsed after autologous stem cell transplantation, and brentuximab vedotin exposure varied. The clonotype comes from a human donor with classical Hodgkin lymphoma. The sample consisted of peripheral blood mononuclear cells (PBMCs), taken at baseline.

CDR3 sequence (DNA): TGTGCCAGCAGCTTATCCCGGGACACACTGTACTTC. It specifies CASSLSRDTLYF. The chain carries TRBV7-2 and TRBJ2-7, with a possible D match to TRBD1 (6 bases). Germline CDR1 SGHTA, CDR2 FQGNSA. CDR3 length equals 12 residues. V lost 2 bases, J lost 12 bases, and 14 bases lay in between.